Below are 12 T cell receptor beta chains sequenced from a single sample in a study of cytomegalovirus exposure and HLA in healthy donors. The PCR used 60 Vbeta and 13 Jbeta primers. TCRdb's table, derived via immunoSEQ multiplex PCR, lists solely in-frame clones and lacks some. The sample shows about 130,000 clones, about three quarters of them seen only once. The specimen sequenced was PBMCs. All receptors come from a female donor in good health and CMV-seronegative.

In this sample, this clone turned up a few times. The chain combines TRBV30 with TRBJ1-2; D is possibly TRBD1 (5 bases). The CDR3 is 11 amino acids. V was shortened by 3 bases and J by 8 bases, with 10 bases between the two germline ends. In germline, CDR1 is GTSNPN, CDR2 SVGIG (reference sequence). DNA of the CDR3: TGTGCCTGGAGGGTCGGGGGGGGCTACACCTTC. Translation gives CAWRVGGGYTF.

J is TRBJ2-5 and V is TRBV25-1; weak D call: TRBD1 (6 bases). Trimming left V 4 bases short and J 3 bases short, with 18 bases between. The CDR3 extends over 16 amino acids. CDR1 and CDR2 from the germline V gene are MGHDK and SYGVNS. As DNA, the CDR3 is TGTGCCAGCAGTGGTCTGGGACATCGAACAAAAGAGACCCAGTACTTC. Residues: CASSGLGHRTKETQYF. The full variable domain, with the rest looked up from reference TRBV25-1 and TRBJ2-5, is EADIYQTPRYLVIGTGKKITLECSQTMGHDKMYWYQQDPGMELHLIHYSYGVNSTEKGDLSSESTVSRIRTEHFPLTLESARPSHTSQYLCASSGLGHRTKETQYFGPGTRLLVL.

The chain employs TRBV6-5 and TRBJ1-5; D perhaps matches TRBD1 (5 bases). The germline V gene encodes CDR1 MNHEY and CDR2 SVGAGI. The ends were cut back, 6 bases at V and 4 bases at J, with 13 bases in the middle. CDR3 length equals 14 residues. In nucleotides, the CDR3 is TGTGCCAGCAGAACCGGGACTGAAAATCAGCCCCAGCATTTT. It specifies CASRTGTENQPQHF.

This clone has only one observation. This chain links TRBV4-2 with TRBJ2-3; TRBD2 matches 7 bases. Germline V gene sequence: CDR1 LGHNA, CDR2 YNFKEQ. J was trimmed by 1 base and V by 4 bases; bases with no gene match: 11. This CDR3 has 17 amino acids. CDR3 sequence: CASSLGWGEGGTDTQYF. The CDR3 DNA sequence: TGTGCCAGCAGCCTTGGGTGGGGGGAGGGAGGCACAGATACGCAGTATTTT.

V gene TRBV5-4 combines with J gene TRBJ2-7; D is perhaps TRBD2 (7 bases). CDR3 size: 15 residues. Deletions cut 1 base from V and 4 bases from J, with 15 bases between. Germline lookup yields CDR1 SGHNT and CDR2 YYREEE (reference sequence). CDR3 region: CASSLRGASPYEQYF. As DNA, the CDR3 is TGTGCCAGCAGCTTGCGGGGGGCCTCCCCTTACGAGCAGTACTTC.

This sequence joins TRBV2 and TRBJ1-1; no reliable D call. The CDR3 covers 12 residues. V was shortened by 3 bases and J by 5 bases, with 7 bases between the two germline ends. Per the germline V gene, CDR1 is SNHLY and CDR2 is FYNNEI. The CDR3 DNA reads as TGTGCCAGCAGTGAGGGCTGGACTGAAGCTTTCTTT. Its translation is CASSEGWTEAFF.

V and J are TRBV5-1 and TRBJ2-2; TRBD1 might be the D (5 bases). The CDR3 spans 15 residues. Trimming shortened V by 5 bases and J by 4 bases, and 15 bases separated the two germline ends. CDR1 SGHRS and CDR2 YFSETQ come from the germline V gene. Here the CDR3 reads CASSEQASLTGELFF. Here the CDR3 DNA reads TGCGCCAGCAGTGAACAGGCTTCCCTCACCGGGGAGCTGTTTTTT.

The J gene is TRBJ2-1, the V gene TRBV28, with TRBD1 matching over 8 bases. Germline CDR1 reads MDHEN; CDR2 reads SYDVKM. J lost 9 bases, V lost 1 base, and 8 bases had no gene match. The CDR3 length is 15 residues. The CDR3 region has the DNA TGTGCCAGCAGTTTATCCACCTCAGGGGGCACTGAGCAGTTCTTC. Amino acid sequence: CASSLSTSGGTEQFF.

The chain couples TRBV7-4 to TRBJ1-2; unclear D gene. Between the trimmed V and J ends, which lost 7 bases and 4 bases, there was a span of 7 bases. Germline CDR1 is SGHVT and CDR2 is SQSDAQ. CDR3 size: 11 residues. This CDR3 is CASIESYGYTF. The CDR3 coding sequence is TGTGCCAGCATCGAGTCCTATGGCTACACCTTC. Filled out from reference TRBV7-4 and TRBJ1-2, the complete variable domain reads GAGVSQSPRYKVAKRGRDVALRCDSISGHVTLYWYRQTLGQGSEVLTYSQSDAQRDKSGRPSGRFSAERPERSVSTLKIQRTEQGDSAVYLCASIESYGYTFGSGTRLTVV.

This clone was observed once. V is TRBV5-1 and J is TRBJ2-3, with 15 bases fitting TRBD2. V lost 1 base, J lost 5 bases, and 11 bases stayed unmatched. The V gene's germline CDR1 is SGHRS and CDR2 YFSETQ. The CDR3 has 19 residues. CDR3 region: CASSLRPGLAGGVGDTQYF. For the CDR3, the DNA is TGCGCCAGCAGCTTGCGTCCGGGACTAGCGGGAGGTGTGGGAGATACGCAGTATTTT.

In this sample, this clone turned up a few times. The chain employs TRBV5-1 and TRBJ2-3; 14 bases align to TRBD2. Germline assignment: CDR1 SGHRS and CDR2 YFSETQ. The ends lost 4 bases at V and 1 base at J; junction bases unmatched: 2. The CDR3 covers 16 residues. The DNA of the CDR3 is TGCGCCAGCAGCGGGACTAGCGGGAGTGGCACAGATACGCAGTATTTT. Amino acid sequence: CASSGTSGSGTDTQYF.

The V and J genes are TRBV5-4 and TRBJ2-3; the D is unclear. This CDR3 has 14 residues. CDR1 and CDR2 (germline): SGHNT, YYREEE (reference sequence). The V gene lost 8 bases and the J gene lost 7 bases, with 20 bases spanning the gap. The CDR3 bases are TGTGCCAGTACCGACTCTACCACACGGCATACGCAGTATTTT. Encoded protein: CASTDSTTRHTQYF.